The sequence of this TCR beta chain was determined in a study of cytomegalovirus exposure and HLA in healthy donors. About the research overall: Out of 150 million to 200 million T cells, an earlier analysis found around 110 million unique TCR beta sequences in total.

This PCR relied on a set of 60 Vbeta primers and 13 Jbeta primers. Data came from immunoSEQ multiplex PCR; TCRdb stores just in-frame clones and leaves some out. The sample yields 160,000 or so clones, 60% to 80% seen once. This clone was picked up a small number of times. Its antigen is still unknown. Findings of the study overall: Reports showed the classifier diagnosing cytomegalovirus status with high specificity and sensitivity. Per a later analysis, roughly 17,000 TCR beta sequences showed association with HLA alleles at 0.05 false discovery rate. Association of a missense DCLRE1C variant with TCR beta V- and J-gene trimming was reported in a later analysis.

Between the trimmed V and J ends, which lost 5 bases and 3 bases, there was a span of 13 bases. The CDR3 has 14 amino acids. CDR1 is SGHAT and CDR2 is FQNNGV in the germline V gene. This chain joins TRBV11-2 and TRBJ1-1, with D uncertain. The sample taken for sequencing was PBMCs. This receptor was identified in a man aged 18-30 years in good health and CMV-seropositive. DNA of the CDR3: TGTGCCAGCAGCCCCAGACACACGGACACTGAAGCTTTCTTT. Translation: CASSPRHTDTEAFF.